The 31 T cell receptor beta chains below were found in one sample sequenced in a study of blood T cells in healthy people across ages. A sample-barcoded 5' primer and a J-beta primer mix were used in a second PCR of roughly 7 to 12 cycles. TCRdb used MiXCR to reprocess the 5' RACE reads, holding one entry per CDR3 protein. The sample has some 690,000 distinct CDR3 sequences; 22% are singletons. The source material was blood. These receptors came from a man between 65 and 79 years old in good health.

This clonotype occurred a few times. The rearrangement joins TRBV28 to TRBJ2-4; 13 nucleotides match TRBD2. V shed 8 bases, J shed 3 bases, and the junction held 7 bases outside the gene matches. This CDR3 has 16 amino acids. Germline V gene sequence: CDR1 MDHEN, CDR2 SYDVKM. The CDR3 bases are TGTGCCAGCCGTTCGACTAGCGGGGGGCTCAAAAACATTCAGTACTTC. This encodes CASRSTSGGLKNIQYF.

The chain uses TRBV29-1 and TRBJ2-3, with 7 bases aligning to TRBD2. The germline V gene has CDR1 SQVTM and CDR2 ANQGSEA. The CDR3 is made up of 14 amino acids. For the CDR3, the DNA is TGCAAGGCCTCGAGCGGGGCTAGCACAGATACGCAGTATTTT. Translated: CKASSGASTDTQYF.

The chain joins TRBV20-1 to TRBJ1-2, with no clear D. The V end lost 1 base, the J end lost 1 base, and 7 bases lay between the germline ends. Germline V gene lookup returns CDR1 DFQATT and CDR2 SNEGSKA (reference sequence). This CDR3 has 13 amino acids. The CDR3 sequence is CSARGGDNYGYTF. In DNA, the CDR3 is TGCAGTGCTAGAGGCGGGGATAACTATGGCTACACCTTC.

This clonotype was picked up a small number of times. This chain connects TRBV7-2 to TRBJ2-3, with 7 bases matching TRBD2. Looked up from germline, CDR1 is SGHTA and CDR2 is FQGNSA. V gave up 4 bases and J gave up 6 bases; unmatched junction bases: 7. The length of the CDR3 is 14 residues. The CDR3 spells CASSSTSRGDTQYF. In nucleotides, the CDR3 is TGTGCCAGCAGCTCGACTAGCAGAGGGGATACGCAGTATTTT.

This clonotype was counted between two and nine times. The chain employs TRBV7-3 and TRBJ1-2; D call uncertain. The CDR3 runs 14 residues. The V and J ends lost 1 base and 5 bases respectively, with 11 bases between them. Germline V gene sequence: CDR1 SGHTA, CDR2 FQGTGA. CDR3 coding DNA: TGTGCCAGCAGCTTAAACCCAGTAGCTTATGGCTACACCTTC. This translates into CASSLNPVAYGYTF.

In its sample, this clonotype was seen many times. This sequence joins TRBV29-1 and TRBJ1-1; 10 positions agree with TRBD1. The CDR3 has 13 residues. V shed 1 base, J shed 5 bases, and the junction held 1 base outside the gene matches. Per the germline V gene, CDR1 is SQVTM and CDR2 is ANQGSEA. The CDR3 region is CSVEGTGGTEAFF. For the CDR3, the DNA is TGCAGCGTTGAAGGGACAGGGGGAACTGAAGCTTTCTTT.

The chain carries TRBV20-1 and TRBJ2-5, with D perhaps given as TRBD1 or TRBD2 (5 bases each). Trimming removed 5 bases from V and 7 bases from J, with 20 bases in between. The CDR3 contains 14 residues. Germline assignment: CDR1 DFQATT and CDR2 SNEGSKA (reference sequence). This chain's CDR3 is CSAARRTTGRTQYF. For the CDR3, the DNA is TGCAGTGCTGCCCGGCGGACCACGGGGCGGACCCAGTACTTC.

The chain is built from TRBV14 and TRBJ1-1; no reliable D call. This CDR3 region has 15 residues. The ends were cut back, 0 bases at V and 0 bases at J, with 8 bases in the middle. CDR1 is SGHDN, CDR2 FVKESK, per germline. The CDR3, as DNA: TGTGCCAGCAGCCAAGATTTGGCTATGAACACTGAAGCTTTCTTT. Its protein product is CASSQDLAMNTEAFF. The full variable domain, its missing parts supplied by reference TRBV14 and TRBJ1-1, is EAGVTQFPSHSVIEKGQTVTLRCDPISGHDNLYWYRRVMGKEIKFLLHFVKESKQDESGMPNNRFLAERTGGTYSTLKVQPAELEDSGVYFCASSQDLAMNTEAFFGQGTRLTVV.

There are a few counts of this clonotype. The V and J genes are TRBV20-1 and TRBJ1-4, with unresolved D. Trimming left V 6 bases short and J 8 bases short, with 10 bases between. In germline, CDR1 is DFQATT, CDR2 SNEGSKA (reference sequence). The CDR3 totals 11 residues. The CDR3 spells CSASTLEKLFF. CDR3 bases: TGCAGTGCGTCAACGTTAGAAAAACTGTTTTTT.

This clonotype came up a few times. The missing conserved phenylalanine or tryptophan at the end of this CDR3 makes a read error likely. The V and J genes are TRBV7-9 and TRBJ2-5; D uncertain. CDR1 and CDR2 (germline): SEHNR, FQNEAQ (reference sequence). The germline V and J ends were trimmed by 5 bases and 11 bases, with 9 bases remaining between them. This CDR3 region has 10 residues. CDR3 in DNA: TGTGCCAGCAGCCTACCCGGGCAGTACGTC. Its translation: CASSLPGQYV.

This clonotype has more than one count but fewer than ten. This sequence joins TRBV6-5 and TRBJ2-7; 9 positions agree with TRBD1. Germline V gives CDR1 MNHEY, CDR2 SVGAGI. J was trimmed by 6 bases and V by 2 bases; bases with no gene match: 14. The CDR3 has 17 amino acids. CDR3 sequence: CASSYPNDRDRACEQYV. The CDR3 DNA sequence: TGTGCCAGCAGTTACCCAAATGACCGGGACAGGGCTTGCGAGCAGTACGTC.

This clonotype appeared a few times. The CDR3 spells CSARDGRVETQYF. The CDR3 region has the DNA TGCAGTGCTAGAGACGGCAGGGTAGAGACCCAGTACTTC. The V gene is TRBV20-1, the J gene TRBJ2-5, with D maybe TRBD1 (5 bases). The CDR3 spans 13 residues. Germline V gene data show CDR1 as DFQATT and CDR2 as SNEGSKA (reference sequence). Trimming stripped 0 bases from V and 4 bases from J, with 9 bases between.

This clonotype was seen a handful of times. This chain uses TRBV5-6 with TRBJ1-3; tentatively, D is TRBD1 (6 bases). The CDR3 sequence is 16 residues long. Germline CDR1 is SGHDT and CDR2 is YYEEEE. V was cut by 0 bases and J by 1 base, with 11 bases left in between. CDR3 region: CASSLAPTGSGNTIYF. CDR3 in DNA: TGTGCCAGCAGCTTGGCTCCTACAGGGTCTGGAAACACCATATATTTT.

The chain is built from TRBV2 and TRBJ1-1; 11 nucleotides line up with TRBD1. CDR1 and CDR2 (germline): SNHLY, FYNNEI. The CDR3 consists of 14 residues. Losses at the gene ends were 5 bases for V and 3 bases for J; bases not matched to a gene: 2. The CDR3 protein is CASSWGQGDTEAFF. CDR3 DNA sequence: TGTGCCAGCAGTTGGGGACAGGGGGACACTGAAGCTTTCTTT.

This clonotype was detected ten times or more. The J gene is TRBJ1-1, the V gene TRBV10-2; possible D gene TRBD1, 6 bases. The CDR3 is 13 residues long. Germline V gene lookup returns CDR1 WSHSY and CDR2 SAAADI. The V and J ends lost 6 bases and 1 base respectively, with 9 bases between them. CDR3 nucleotides: TGCGCCAGCAGGCTGGACAGGAACACTGAAGCTTTCTTT. Its protein is CASRLDRNTEAFF.

This clonotype has a handful of counts. The chain has TRBV12-3 or TRBV12-4 and TRBJ2-3, with D perhaps given as TRBD1 or TRBD2 (5 bases each). Trimming took 6 bases from V and 2 from J, leaving 12 bases between them. The CDR3 sequence is 14 residues long. The CDR3 spells CASRRGRTTDTQYF. The CDR3 region has the DNA TGTGCCAGCAGACGGGGCAGGACCACAGATACGCAGTATTTT.

The rearrangement links TRBV20-1 to TRBJ1-5; TRBD1 matches at 7 bases. With 2 bases clipped from V and 12 bases from J, the junction kept 10 bases outside the gene matches. The CDR3 sequence is 13 residues long. CDR1 is DFQATT and CDR2 is SNEGSKA in the germline V gene (reference sequence). CDR3 loop: CSARRRTGGDQHF. Written as DNA, the CDR3 is TGCAGTGCTAGACGTCGGACAGGCGGCGACCAGCATTTT.

The chain combines TRBV12-3 or TRBV12-4 with TRBJ2-5; the D is unclear. The CDR3 contains 12 residues. Trimming removed 2 bases at V and 10 bases at J, with 11 bases between. The CDR3 DNA sequence: TGTGCCAGCAGTTTATTGGGCGTCGGCCAGTACTTC. It yields the protein CASSLLGVGQYF.

The V gene is TRBV7-9, the J gene TRBJ2-5; D perhaps matches TRBD2 (6 bases). CDR1 and CDR2 from the germline V gene are SEHNR and FQNEAQ (reference sequence). Trimming pared 5 bases from V and 9 bases from J, leaving 16 bases between. The CDR3 length is 13 residues. The CDR3 DNA follows: TGTGCCAGCAGCCCCGGGACTTTGACGGCCCAGTACTTC. This sequence encodes CASSPGTLTAQYF. The whole variable domain, remainder taken from reference TRBV7-9 and TRBJ2-5, is DTGVSQNPRHKITKRGQNVTFRCDPISEHNRLYWYRQTLGQGPEFLTYFQNEAQLEKSRLLSDRFSAERPKGSFSTLEIQRTEQGDSAMYLCASSPGTLTAQYFGPGTRLLVL.

This clonotype came up a few times. V gene TRBV6-6 combines with J gene TRBJ2-7, with D uncertain. Per germline, CDR1 MNHNY and CDR2 SVGAGI (reference sequence). The CDR3 covers 13 residues. The V end lost 7 bases, the J end lost 2 bases, and 12 bases lay between the germline ends. The CDR3 sequence is CASTFGEAYEQYF. The CDR3, as DNA: TGTGCCAGCACCTTCGGCGAGGCCTACGAGCAGTACTTC.

The chain recombines TRBV3-1 with TRBJ1-1; TRBD1 is a possible D gene (6 bases). CDR1 LGHDT and CDR2 YNNKEL come from the germline V gene (reference sequence). V dropped 6 bases and J dropped 4 bases, with 18 bases sitting between them. The CDR3 extends over 15 amino acids. The CDR3 is CASSPRGGRGTEAFF. The CDR3 DNA reads as TGTGCCAGCAGTCCTCGAGGGGGGCGTGGCACTGAAGCTTTCTTT.

The V call is TRBV29-1, the J call TRBJ1-2; a weak D match, TRBD1 (6 bases). Germline loops: CDR1 SQVTM, CDR2 ANQGSEA. The ends were cut back, 4 bases at V and 6 bases at J, with 21 bases in the middle. The length of the CDR3 is 15 residues. For the CDR3, the DNA is TGCAGCGTTGTGACCTATACAAGGGGGGTAAATGGCTACACCTTC. This sequence encodes CSVVTYTRGVNGYTF.

CDR3 nucleotide sequence: TGCGCCAGCAGCGCCGACAGAGACCCAACTAATGAAAAACTGTTTTTT. This encodes CASSADRDPTNEKLFF. The chain uses TRBV4-1 and TRBJ1-4; tentatively, D is TRBD1 (5 bases). The V gene's germline CDR1 is MGHRA and CDR2 YSYEKL. The germline V and J ends were trimmed by 5 bases and 0 bases, with 13 bases remaining between them. The CDR3 sequence is 16 residues long.

The sample holds a few counts of this clonotype. The chain carries TRBV29-1 and TRBJ1-2, with D possibly being TRBD1 (6 bases). Trimming pared 4 bases from V and 7 bases from J, leaving 13 bases between. Germline V gene lookup returns CDR1 SQVTM and CDR2 ANQGSEA. This CDR3 region has 12 residues. Written as DNA, the CDR3 is TGCAGCGTTGTACGGGGGCGGAGTGGCTACACCTTC. As protein: CSVVRGRSGYTF.

This clonotype was detected a few times. The chain has TRBV12-3 or TRBV12-4 and TRBJ1-1; D is undetermined. CDR3 length: 13 amino acids. The germline V and J ends were trimmed by 3 bases and 5 bases, with 10 bases remaining between them. This CDR3 reads CASSLGSWTEAFF. CDR3 DNA: TGTGCCAGCAGTTTGGGTAGCTGGACTGAAGCTTTCTTT.

The gene calls are TRBV20-1 and TRBJ1-6; D ambiguous. V was pared by 5 bases and J by 7 bases, with 15 bases between. The CDR3 runs to 14 residues. Germline V CDR1 and CDR2: DFQATT, SNEGSKA (reference sequence). The CDR3 coding sequence is TGCAGTGCTCCGGACGGCGGGCGAAATTCACCCCTCCACTTT. Amino acids: CSAPDGGRNSPLHF.

This clonotype has just a few counts. At one of its ends the junction is not consistent with the germline gene, which may arise from a read error. This chain links TRBV5-1 with TRBJ2-5; tentative D call: TRBD2 (5 bases). Germline lookup yields CDR1 SGHRS and CDR2 YFSETQ. CDR3 size: 14 residues. CDR3 DNA: TGCGCCAGCAGCTTCGGGATTAAGAGAGAGACCCGGTACTTC. Encoded protein: CASSFGIKRETRYF.

This clonotype was counted only a few times. The gene calls are TRBV5-5 and TRBJ2-5; 8 nucleotides agree with TRBD1. The junction had 8 bases not matched to a gene; V was cut back by 4 bases and J by 6 bases. The length of the CDR3 is 14 residues. Germline V gives CDR1 SGHKS, CDR2 YYEKEE (reference sequence). Here the CDR3 reads CASSPSGQAKTQYF. DNA of the CDR3: TGTGCCAGCAGCCCCTCGGGACAGGCTAAGACCCAGTACTTC.

This clonotype was found a few times. The V gene is TRBV29-1, the J gene TRBJ1-2; a weak D match, TRBD1 (5 bases). In germline, CDR1 is SQVTM, CDR2 ANQGSEA. This CDR3 comprises 15 residues. V was cut by 3 bases and J by 3 bases, with 17 bases left in between. The CDR3 loop reads CSVDSTSGGYYGYTF. The CDR3 DNA reads TGCAGCGTTGATTCGACCTCCGGGGGGTACTATGGCTACACCTTC.

This clonotype turned up a few times. The V call is TRBV5-1, the J call TRBJ2-3; D ambiguous. V was cut by 1 base and J by 2 bases, with 8 bases left in between. CDR1 and CDR2 from the germline V gene are SGHRS and YFSETQ. The CDR3 has 14 residues. The chain's CDR3 is CASSLRTFTDTQYF. The CDR3 coding sequence is TGCGCCAGCAGCTTGCGGACCTTCACAGATACGCAGTATTTT.

Comments on this clonotype: The junction departs from germline at one end; a sequencing error may be responsible. The rearrangement links TRBV7-3 to TRBJ2-3, with D unresolved. CDR1 is SGHTA, CDR2 FQGTGA, per germline. This CDR3 comprises 15 residues. The CDR3 spells CAGSLSVQATDTQYF. The DNA for the CDR3 is TGTGCCGGCAGCCTCTCGGTCCAGGCCACAGATACGCAGTATTTT.